Sequencing of this T cell receptor beta chain was carried out in a study of T cells in Graves' hyperthyroidism and ophthalmopathy. Overall study context: Any treatment followed the collection of peripheral blood at initial diagnosis.

It was RNA transcripts that yielded the amplified TCR beta CDR3 regions. Carried out on the TCR CDR3, a first-round RT-PCR used the HTBI primer set. TCRdb called the multiplex PCR reads again in MiXCR, with one record for every CDR3 protein. This table has around 350,000 distinct CDR3 sequences, 20% to 25% appearing once. Comments on this clonotype: Its matching antigen is unknown.

Study-level findings and limits: In simple terms, a model built on 13 V-J features told ophthalmopathy apart from stable hyperthyroidism. The model forecast ophthalmopathy, anticipating it by a median around 6.5 months before onset. Among thyroid clonotypes expanded above 0.001, most also appeared in blood.

The sample consisted of blood. The clonotype comes from a man aged 50 or older with Graves' hyperthyroidism.

CDR3 nucleotides: TGTGCCAGCAGTTTAACCAGGAGTCTCGAGCAGTACTTC. Amino acid sequence: CASSLTRSLEQYF. The rearrangement joins TRBV28 to TRBJ2-7; D remains ambiguous. Germline CDR1 MDHEN, CDR2 SYDVKM. With 2 bases removed from V and 6 bases from J, the gap between germline ends came to 11 bases. This CDR3 is 13 amino acids long.